Sequencing of this T cell receptor beta chain was carried out in a study of immune evolution from preneoplasia to lung adenocarcinoma. Patients had resection in Japan or China between about 2014 and 2018. The ends lost 1 base at V and 3 bases at J; junction bases unmatched: 7. Germline V CDR1 and CDR2: SNHLY, FYNNEI. The CDR3 consists of 16 residues. Some clones are missing from TCRdb's copy, which holds only in-frame ones; the method was immunoSEQ multiplex PCR. There are some 15,000 clones in the sample; over 75% occur only once, and about 2.8% lies in the top ten. This TCR derives from a donor at least 70 years old with lung adenocarcinoma. The rearrangement joins TRBV2 to TRBJ2-7; 9 nucleotides align to TRBD2. Input material: FFPE lung adenocarcinoma in situ tissue. The CDR3 sequence: CASSEVGLAGFYEQYF. Here the CDR3 DNA reads TGTGCCAGCAGTGAAGTCGGGCTAGCGGGATTCTACGAGCAGTACTTC.